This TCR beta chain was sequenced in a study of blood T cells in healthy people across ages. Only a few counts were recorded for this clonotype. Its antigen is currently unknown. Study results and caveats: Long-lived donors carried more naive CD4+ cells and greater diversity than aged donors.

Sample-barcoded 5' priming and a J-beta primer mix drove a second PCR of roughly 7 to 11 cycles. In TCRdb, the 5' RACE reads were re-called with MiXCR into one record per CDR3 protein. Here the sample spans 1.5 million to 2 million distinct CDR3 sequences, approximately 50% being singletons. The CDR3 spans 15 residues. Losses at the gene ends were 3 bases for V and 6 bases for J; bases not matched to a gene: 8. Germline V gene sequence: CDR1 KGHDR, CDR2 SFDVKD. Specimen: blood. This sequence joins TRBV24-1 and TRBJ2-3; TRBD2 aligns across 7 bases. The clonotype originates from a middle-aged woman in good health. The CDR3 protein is CATSDNGLVTDTQYF. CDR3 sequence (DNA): TGTGCCACCAGTGATAACGGACTAGTTACGGATACGCAGTATTTT.